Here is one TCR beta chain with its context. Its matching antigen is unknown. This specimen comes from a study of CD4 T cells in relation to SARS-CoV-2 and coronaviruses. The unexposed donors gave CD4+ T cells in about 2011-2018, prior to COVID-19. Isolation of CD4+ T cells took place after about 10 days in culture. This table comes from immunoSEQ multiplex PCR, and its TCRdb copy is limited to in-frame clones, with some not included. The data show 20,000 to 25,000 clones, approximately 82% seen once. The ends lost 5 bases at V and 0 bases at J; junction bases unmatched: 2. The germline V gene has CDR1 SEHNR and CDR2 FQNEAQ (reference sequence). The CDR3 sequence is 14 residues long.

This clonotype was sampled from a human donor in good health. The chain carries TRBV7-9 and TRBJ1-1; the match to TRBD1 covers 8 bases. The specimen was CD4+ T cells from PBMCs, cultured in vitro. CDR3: CASSRQGMNTEAFF. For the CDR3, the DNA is TGTGCCAGCAGCAGACAGGGGATGAACACTGAAGCTTTCTTT.